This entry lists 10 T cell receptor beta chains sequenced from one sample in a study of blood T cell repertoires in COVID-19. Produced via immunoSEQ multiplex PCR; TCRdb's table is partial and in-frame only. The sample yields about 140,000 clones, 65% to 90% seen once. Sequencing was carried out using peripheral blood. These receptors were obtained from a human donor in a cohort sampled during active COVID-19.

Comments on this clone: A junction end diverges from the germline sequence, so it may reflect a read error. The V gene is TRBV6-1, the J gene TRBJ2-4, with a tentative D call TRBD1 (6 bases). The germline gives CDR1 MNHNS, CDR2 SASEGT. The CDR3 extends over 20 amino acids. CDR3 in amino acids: CASNEYGGDGMAGAKNIQYF. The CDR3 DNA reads TGTGCCAGCAATGAATATGGGGGCGATGGGATGGCCGGGGCCAAAAACATTCAGTACTTC.

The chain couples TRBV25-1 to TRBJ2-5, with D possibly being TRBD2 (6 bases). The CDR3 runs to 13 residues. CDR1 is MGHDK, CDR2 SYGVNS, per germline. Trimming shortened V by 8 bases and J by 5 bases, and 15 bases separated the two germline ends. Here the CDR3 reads CASLPSEAETQYF. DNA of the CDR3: TGTGCCAGCCTACCTAGCGAGGCGGAGACCCAGTACTTC. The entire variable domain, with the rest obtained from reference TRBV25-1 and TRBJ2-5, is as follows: EADIYQTPRYLVIGTGKKITLECSQTMGHDKMYWYQQDPGMELHLIHYSYGVNSTEKGDLSSESTVSRIRTEHFPLTLESARPSHTSQYLCASLPSEAETQYFGPGTRLLVL.

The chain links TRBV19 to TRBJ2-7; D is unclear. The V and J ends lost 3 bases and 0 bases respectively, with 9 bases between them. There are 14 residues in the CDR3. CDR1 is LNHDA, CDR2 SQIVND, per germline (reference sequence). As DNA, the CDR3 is TGTGCCAGTAGTATGGTGGAGAGCTCCTACGAGCAGTACTTC. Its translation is CASSMVESSYEQYF.

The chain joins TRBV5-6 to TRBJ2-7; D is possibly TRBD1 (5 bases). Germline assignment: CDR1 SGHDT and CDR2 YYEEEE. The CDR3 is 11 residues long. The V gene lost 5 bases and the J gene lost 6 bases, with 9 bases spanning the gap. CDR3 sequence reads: CASSTGFEQYF. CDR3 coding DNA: TGTGCCAGCAGTACAGGTTTCGAGCAGTACTTC.

This CDR3 reads CASSPPSKNTEAFF. The CDR3 DNA follows: TGTGCCAGCTCACCACCCAGTAAGAACACTGAAGCTTTCTTT. The chain is built from TRBV18 and TRBJ1-1; D is unclear. The germline V gene encodes CDR1 KGHSH and CDR2 LQKENI. The CDR3 runs 14 residues. V shed 0 bases and J shed 1 base, with 6 bases lying between them.

The CDR3 region has the DNA TGTGCCAGCAGTTACCGACTAGCGGGAGAGGGGTATGAGCAGTTCTTC. This sequence encodes CASSYRLAGEGYEQFF. This sequence joins TRBV6-5 and TRBJ2-1; 12 bases align to TRBD2. Germline V CDR1 and CDR2: MNHEY, SVGAGI. This CDR3 has 16 residues. V trimming: 2 bases; J trimming: 8 bases; junction bases outside the gene matches: 7.

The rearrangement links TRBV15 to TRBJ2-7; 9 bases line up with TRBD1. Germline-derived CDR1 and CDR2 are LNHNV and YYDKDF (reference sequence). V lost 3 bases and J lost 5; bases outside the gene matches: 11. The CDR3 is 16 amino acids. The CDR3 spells CATSSSPLTGGDEQYF. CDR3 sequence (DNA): TGTGCCACCAGCAGCAGCCCGCTGACAGGGGGTGACGAGCAGTACTTC.

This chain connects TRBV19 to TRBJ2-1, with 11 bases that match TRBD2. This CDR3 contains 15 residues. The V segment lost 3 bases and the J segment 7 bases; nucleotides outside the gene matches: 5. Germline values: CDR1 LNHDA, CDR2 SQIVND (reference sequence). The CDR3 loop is CASSITSGSGNEQFF. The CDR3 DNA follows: TGTGCCAGTAGTATCACTAGCGGGAGTGGGAATGAGCAGTTCTTC.

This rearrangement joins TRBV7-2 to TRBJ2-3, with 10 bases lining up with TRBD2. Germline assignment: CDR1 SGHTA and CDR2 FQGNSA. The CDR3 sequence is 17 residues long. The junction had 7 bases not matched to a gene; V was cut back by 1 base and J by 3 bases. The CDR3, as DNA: TGTGCCAGCAGCTTAGTCCTAGCGGGAGTGGCGACAGATACGCAGTATTTT. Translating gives CASSLVLAGVATDTQYF.

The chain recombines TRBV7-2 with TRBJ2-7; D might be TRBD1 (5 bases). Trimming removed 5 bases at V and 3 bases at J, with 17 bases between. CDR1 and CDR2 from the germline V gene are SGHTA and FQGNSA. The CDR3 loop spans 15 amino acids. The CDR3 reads CASSPRPAGFYEQYF. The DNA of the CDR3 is TGTGCCAGCAGCCCTCGCCCGGCAGGGTTCTACGAGCAGTACTTC.